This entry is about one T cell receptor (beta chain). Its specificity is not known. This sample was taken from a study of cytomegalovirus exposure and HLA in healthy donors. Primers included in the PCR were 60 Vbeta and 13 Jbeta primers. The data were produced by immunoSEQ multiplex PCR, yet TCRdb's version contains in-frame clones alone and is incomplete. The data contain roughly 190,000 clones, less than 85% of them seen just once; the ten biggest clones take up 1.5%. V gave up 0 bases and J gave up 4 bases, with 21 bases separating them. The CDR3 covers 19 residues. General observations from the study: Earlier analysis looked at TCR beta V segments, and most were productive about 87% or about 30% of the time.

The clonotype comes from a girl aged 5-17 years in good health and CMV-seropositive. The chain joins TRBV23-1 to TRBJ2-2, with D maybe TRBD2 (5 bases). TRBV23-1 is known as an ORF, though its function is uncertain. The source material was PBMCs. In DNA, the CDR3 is TGCGCCAGCAGTCAATCGATAGCGCGTTATAAGGCCTTCACCGGGGAGCTGTTTTTT. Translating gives CASSQSIARYKAFTGELFF.